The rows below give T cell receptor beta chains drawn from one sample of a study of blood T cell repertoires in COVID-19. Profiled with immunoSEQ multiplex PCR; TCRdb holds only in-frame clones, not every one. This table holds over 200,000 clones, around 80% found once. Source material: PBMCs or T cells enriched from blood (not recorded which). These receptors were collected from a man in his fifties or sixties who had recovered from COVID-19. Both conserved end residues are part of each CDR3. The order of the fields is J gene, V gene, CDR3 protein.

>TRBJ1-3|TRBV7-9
CASSPRQGAQTGNTIYF
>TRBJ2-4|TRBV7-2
CASTITSGGPSDF
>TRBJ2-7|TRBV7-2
CASSLSGLGLGEQYF
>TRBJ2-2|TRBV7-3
CASSLTSRDGELFF
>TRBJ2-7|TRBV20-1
CSASSGITYEQYF
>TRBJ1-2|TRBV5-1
CASSQTGTTGYGYTF
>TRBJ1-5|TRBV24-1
CATARGPSQPQHF
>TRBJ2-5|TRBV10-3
CAISVNSGGETQYF
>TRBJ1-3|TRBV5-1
CASSQRDRNSGNTIYF
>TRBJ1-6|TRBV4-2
CASSQDRGSSYNSPLHF
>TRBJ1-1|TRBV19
CASIGTPGQGGAFF